This T cell receptor beta chain was identified in a study of blood T cell repertoires in COVID-19. Turning to the study itself: The samples span acute and convalescent COVID-19 from the United States, Italy and Spain. The cDNA or gDNA used as material had been derived from T cells, B-cell-depleted T cells, or PBMCs.

This clone was recorded a few times. Original processing methods: Estimation of nucleated cell counts relied on the amplification of reference gene primers. Data came from immunoSEQ multiplex PCR; TCRdb stores just in-frame clones and leaves some out. V, J and clone size were drawn from that table, and D and trimming were deduced from the DNA. The sample records over 200,000 clones, over 70% being singletons. Trimming cost V 1 base and J 9 bases; bases outside gene matches: 5. The CDR3 has 13 residues. CDR1 and CDR2 (germline): SGHTA, FQGNSA. Sequences were obtained from peripheral blood. The chain employs TRBV7-2 and TRBJ1-2; 7 nucleotides agree with TRBD1. This receptor was identified in a woman older than 75 with acute or convalescent COVID-19. CDR3: CASSLDRDRRYTF. In DNA form, the CDR3 reads TGTGCCAGCAGCTTAGATCGGGACAGACGCTACACCTTC.